This entry describes one TCR beta chain. Its specific antigen is unknown. One base away there is no much larger clone; base qualities are not given. This sample is drawn from a study of quantifying T cell responses using KT2 cells listed by TCRdb under 2017. In the study overall: RNA was DNase-treated and reverse transcribed with TCR alpha and beta constant-region primers, mostly using SuperScript III. The efficiency of the T4 ligation step under optimum conditions was estimated to be above 9%. PCR2 was performed as a SYBR Green qPCR and was stopped at a predetermined fluorescence threshold so that over-amplification was avoided. Beyond this particular receptor, the publication reports: The numbers of KT2 alpha and beta sequences increased linearly with the number of input KT2 cells across several orders of magnitude. The study did not include a side-by-side comparison of this pipeline with other TCR sequencing techniques. KT2 sequences were still detected at the lowest spike-in tested, roughly one KT2 cell per 100,000 PBMC. At very high KT2 spike-in numbers, detection of KT2 sequences reached saturation.

To test the sensitivity and accuracy of the pipeline, known numbers of KT2, a T cell clone whose TCR had already been sequenced, were spiked into unfractionated PBMC. A range of KT2-to-PBMC ratios was generated by mixing KT2 cells with a fixed number of PBMC. Receptors were amplified or captured by UMI-ligation and nested PCR. T4 RNA ligase 1 was used to ligate a single-stranded oligonucleotide containing the Illumina SP2 sequence and a UMI to the 3' end of the cDNA. PCR1 used four to five cycles (98 degrees C 15 s, 69 degrees C 30 s, 72 degrees C 40 s), and the beta primer was an equimolar mix of RC1.1 and RC1.2 that covered TRBC1 and TRBC2. From PCR2 onward, TCR alpha and beta chains were processed separately, with sample indices and Illumina adaptors added. The UMI, placed after an 8-base spacer, consisted of 12 random nucleotides arranged as two hexamers with a spacer between them. Libraries were sequenced on an Illumina MiSeq using v2 2x251 paired-end chemistry, with around 12 samples typically included per run. To increase diversity, roughly 5-7% PhiX DNA was added to each sequencing library. Per the authors' processing: bcl2fastq converted raw reads to FASTQ, and Demultiplexor demultiplexed the reads by dual indices. V and J genes were assigned by Decombinator through tag matching, with a single base-pair mismatch being allowed. UMIs were used by Collapsinator to correct both sequencing errors and frequency errors caused by PCR heterogeneity. CDR3Translator turned Decombinator identifiers into nucleotide sequence, translated that sequence into amino acids, and pulled out the CDR3 based on C- and N-terminal motifs. A cluster of KT2 sequences sharing one unique molecular identifier was counted as one distinct KT2 TCR. TCRdb itself trimmed the public reads at Q25 with fastp, ran MiXCR and retained productive beta chains. Each record represents a unique CDR3 protein, reported with the most common genes and DNA among its rows. TCRdb's processing, not the study's, gives the V and J calls here. Within this sample are tens of thousands of distinct CDR3 sequences, with 11% of them counted one time only. About 9.4% of the sample comes from the top ten.

The CDR3 contains 16 residues, cysteine and phenylalanine counted. Only the CDR3 region is kept as DNA, spanning 48 bases read in frame from base 1. CDR1 and CDR2, looked up from the germline V gene, are SGHVS and FQNEAQ. Relative to germline, V is 5 bases shorter and J is 5 bases shorter, with 20 bases between their ends. The clonotype comes from a human donor. The specimen was PBMCs spiked with cells of the T cell clone KT2. This sequence uses TRBV7-8 and TRBJ2-3; the D gene is perhaps TRBD1 or TRBD2, as each covers 6 bases. The nucleotide sequence is given as TGTGCCAGCAGCACTAACCCGGGGGCGCGTGAAGATACGCAGTATTTT. This sequence encodes CASSTNPGAREDTQYF.